A single sample is the source of the 20 T cell receptor beta chains below, sequenced in a study of cytomegalovirus exposure and HLA in healthy donors. The PCR employed 60 Vbeta primers together with 13 Jbeta primers. The assay was immunoSEQ multiplex PCR, and TCRdb's table has in-frame clones only and misses some. The data contain 250,000 to 300,000 clones, around 90% of them singletons. The sequenced sample was PBMCs. These receptors originate from a girl aged 2 to 9 in good health and CMV-seronegative.

The chain carries TRBV7-9 and TRBJ1-3, with no clear D. Trimming stripped 9 bases from V and 4 bases from J, with 7 bases between. Germline lookup yields CDR1 SEHNR and CDR2 FQNEAQ (reference sequence). The CDR3 is made up of 11 amino acids. The chain's CDR3 is CASSGGNTIYF. Written as DNA, the CDR3 is TGTGCCAGTTCGGGGGGAAACACCATATATTTT.

This rearrangement joins TRBV2 to TRBJ1-5, with unresolved D. CDR3 length: 16 residues. Germline V gives CDR1 SNHLY, CDR2 FYNNEI. Trimming shortened V by 3 bases and J by 5 bases, and 17 bases separated the two germline ends. Here the CDR3 DNA reads TGTGCCAGCAGTGATTGGCGGGGTTTGGGATATCAGCCCCAGCATTTT. Protein sequence: CASSDWRGLGYQPQHF.

CDR3 amino acids: CAITRGGLTDTQYF. The CDR3 DNA is TGTGCCATCACGAGGGGGGGCCTGACAGATACGCAGTATTTT. The chain carries TRBV10-3 and TRBJ2-3, with D maybe TRBD2 (7 bases). Trimming removed 7 bases from V and 3 bases from J, with 14 bases in between. CDR1 and CDR2 (germline): ENHRY, SYGVKD. There are 14 residues in the CDR3.

The chain's CDR3 is CASSARDDYSPLHF. CDR3 DNA sequence: TGTGCCAGCAGCGCCCGGGATGACTATTCACCCCTCCACTTT. The gene calls are TRBV7-6 and TRBJ1-6; D remains unclear. Germline V gene lookup returns CDR1 SGHVS and CDR2 FNYEAQ. V dropped 5 bases and J dropped 8 bases, with 13 bases sitting between them. The CDR3 consists of 14 residues.

This chain joins TRBV10-3 and TRBJ2-7, with TRBD2 matching over 7 bases. The DNA end favors TRBJ2-5, so the J call may be wrong. The CDR3 is made up of 14 amino acids. The germline V gene has CDR1 ENHRY and CDR2 SYGVKD. CDR3 region: CAISEWGGQETQYF. The CDR3, as DNA: TGTGCCATCAGTGAGTGGGGAGGGCAAGAGACCCAGTACTTC.

V and J are TRBV21-1 and TRBJ2-7; the table names TRBD1, a call not compared with the DNA. TRBV21-1 is recorded as a pseudogene. The CDR3 contains 15 residues. In DNA form, the CDR3 reads TGTGCCAGCAGCAGTCCGGGACAGGGGACGGGTGAGCAGTACTTC. The encoded protein is CASSSPGQGTGEQYF.

The chain combines TRBV7-6 with TRBJ2-3, with TRBD2 matching 15 bases. This CDR3 is built from 15 residues. Per germline, CDR1 SGHVS and CDR2 FNYEAQ. Unmatched junction bases numbered 1, after V lost 5 bases and J lost 4 bases. CDR3 region: CASSRTSGGADTQYF. CDR3 bases: TGTGCCAGCAGCCGGACTAGCGGGGGGGCAGATACGCAGTATTTT.

CDR3 sequence (DNA): TGCAGCGTTAGAGGCCTAGCGGGGCTTGAGACCCAGTACTTC. This codes for CSVRGLAGLETQYF. This chain uses TRBV29-1 with TRBJ2-5, with 9 bases fitting TRBD2. The junction had 9 bases not matched to a gene; V was cut back by 5 bases and J by 5 bases. Germline-derived CDR1 and CDR2 are SQVTM and ANQGSEA. The CDR3 is 14 amino acids.

The chain links TRBV20-1 to TRBJ2-7, with TRBD1 as a possible D gene (6 bases). Germline assignment: CDR1 DFQATT and CDR2 SNEGSKA (reference sequence). This CDR3 region has 11 residues. V lost 6 bases to trimming and J lost 7 bases, with 13 bases between them. CDR3 coding DNA: TGCAGTGCCGGTACAGGGAATGAGCAGTACTTC. It encodes CSAGTGNEQYF.

J is TRBJ2-5 and V is TRBV30, with 10 bases that match TRBD2. CDR1 and CDR2 from the germline V gene are GTSNPN and SVGIG (reference sequence). The CDR3 loop spans 13 amino acids. V lost 8 bases, J lost 0 bases, and 3 bases stayed unmatched. The CDR3 nucleotides read TGTGCCAGAGGACTAGCGGACCAAGAGACCCAGTACTTC. This sequence encodes CARGLADQETQYF.

CDR3 residues: CASSEALLLPGLETQYF. In nucleotides, the CDR3 is TGTGCCAGCAGTGAAGCGCTTCTTCTTCCAGGGTTGGAGACCCAGTACTTC. The chain employs TRBV6-1 and TRBJ2-5, with D perhaps TRBD1 (5 bases). This CDR3 spans 17 amino acids. The germline gives CDR1 MNHNS, CDR2 SASEGT. V lost 0 bases to trimming and J lost 5 bases, with 19 bases between them.

J is TRBJ2-3 and V is TRBV10-3, with D uncertain. The germline V gene encodes CDR1 ENHRY and CDR2 SYGVKD. Deletions cut 10 bases from V and 4 bases from J, with 9 bases between. This CDR3 region has 11 residues. CDR3 sequence: CATAEPDTQYF. CDR3 DNA: TGTGCCACGGCGGAACCAGATACGCAGTATTTT.

The V gene is TRBV7-2, the J gene TRBJ2-5; 14 nucleotides match TRBD2. Germline assignment: CDR1 SGHTA and CDR2 FQGNSA. V shed 1 base, J shed 4 bases, and the junction held 11 bases outside the gene matches. The CDR3 consists of 19 residues. The CDR3 protein is CASSLVWTSGGSHGETQYF. CDR3 sequence (DNA): TGTGCCAGCAGCTTAGTTTGGACTAGCGGGGGGAGTCATGGAGAGACCCAGTACTTC.

In this sample, this clone turned up once. The chain uses TRBV6-1 and TRBJ2-7; tentative D call: TRBD2 (6 bases). V dropped 4 bases and J dropped 6 bases, with 25 bases sitting between them. The CDR3 has 17 residues. The germline CDR1 and CDR2 sequences are MNHNS and SASEGT. CDR3 coding DNA: TGTGCCAGCAGTGCCGGATCTTTGGCAACGACTAGGGGCGAGCAGTACTTC. It specifies CASSAGSLATTRGEQYF.

V usage is TRBV7-3 and J usage is TRBJ2-7; 10 bases map to TRBD1. The length of the CDR3 is 14 residues. V lost 5 bases to trimming and J lost 6 bases; unmatched junction nucleotides: 7. From germline, CDR1 is SGHTA and CDR2 FQGTGA. The CDR3 protein is CASSEGGQGTEQYF. CDR3 DNA sequence: TGTGCCAGCAGCGAAGGGGGACAGGGGACCGAGCAGTACTTC.

This chain joins TRBV27 and TRBJ2-5, with TRBD2 matching over 10 bases. The CDR3 has 14 amino acids. In germline, CDR1 is MNHEY, CDR2 SMNVEV (reference sequence). V lost 6 bases, J lost 5 bases, and 6 bases stayed unmatched. CDR3 in amino acids: CASSLAGAWETQYF. The CDR3 nucleotides are TGTGCCAGCAGCCTAGCGGGGGCTTGGGAGACCCAGTACTTC.

This clone was picked up one time. The J gene is TRBJ1-2, the V gene TRBV30, with TRBD1 as a possible D gene (6 bases). This CDR3 is 15 amino acids long. Trimming took off 1 base at V and 4 bases at J, with 16 bases between the two ends. Germline loops: CDR1 GTSNPN, CDR2 SVGIG (reference sequence). The CDR3 nucleotides are TGTGCCTGGAGTGCAGACAGGCATCTAGGCTATGGCTACACCTTC. This encodes CAWSADRHLGYGYTF.

This chain connects TRBV27 to TRBJ1-1; D is uncertain. V lost 3 bases to trimming and J lost 1 base, with 9 bases between them. CDR3 size: 14 residues. CDR1 is MNHEY and CDR2 is SMNVEV in the germline V gene (reference sequence). The CDR3 loop reads CASSFRGSNTEAFF. CDR3 DNA: TGTGCCAGCAGTTTTCGGGGTTCGAACACTGAAGCTTTCTTT.

The genes are TRBV6-5 and TRBJ2-6; 7 nucleotides match TRBD1. This CDR3 has 16 amino acids. The junction had 5 bases not matched to a gene; V was cut back by 3 bases and J by 3 bases. Germline assignment: CDR1 MNHEY and CDR2 SVGAGI. The CDR3 loop reads CASSYPGGRGANVLTF. The CDR3 nucleotides are TGTGCCAGCAGTTATCCAGGGGGTCGTGGGGCCAACGTCCTGACTTTC.

As for this clone: At one end the junction does not follow the germline gene, possibly because of a read error. The sample has other DNA sequences that encode this CDR3 too. The chain links TRBV15 to TRBJ2-3, with D perhaps matching TRBD1 (6 bases). In germline, CDR1 is LNHNV, CDR2 YYDKDF (reference sequence). The CDR3 spans 19 residues. CDR3 sequence reads: CATSSGSLGAVASTDTQYF. Here the CDR3 DNA reads TGTGCCACCAGCAGCGGTTCCCTGGGGGCGGTAGCTAGCACGGATACGCAGTATTTT.